This entry describes one T cell receptor (beta chain). This specimen belongs to a study of T cell responses to AZD1222 COVID-19 vaccine. Assay: immunoSEQ multiplex PCR; the TCRdb copy retains only in-frame clones and omits some. The top ten clones hold around 20% of a sample with about 110,000 clones, around 90% of them seen once. This CDR3 is 15 amino acids long. Germline CDR1 and CDR2: SEHNR and FQNEAQ (reference sequence). V gave up 1 base and J gave up 6 bases, with 15 bases separating them. The genes are TRBV7-9 and TRBJ1-1, with D perhaps TRBD1 (5 bases). The TCR comes from an adult in good health. The sequenced sample was peripheral blood, obtained on day 0 of AZD1222 vaccination. The CDR3 bases are TGTGCCAGCAGCTTAGGTGGGGCTGGGGTAGCTGAAGCTTTCTTT. Residues: CASSLGGAGVAEAFF.